The source of this T cell receptor beta chain is a study of cytomegalovirus exposure and HLA in healthy donors (dated by TCRdb to 2015 to 2018). Notes on the research overall: An earlier analysis of some 620 of the donors reported about 300 Gb of sequence data and 117 million unique TCR beta sequences obtained from around 190 million T cells. Roughly 300 gigabases of sequencing data and approximately 84 million unique TCR sequences were included in an early release covering about 620 HLA-typed donors. Of the 300 to 500 genotyped donors, 75% to 85% were placed in the genetic ancestry cluster associated with self-reported Caucasian donors. The study aimed to test whether signatures of past pathogen exposure could be identified by cataloging public T cell receptors. The T cell repertoires of under 700 subjects were profiled by immunosequencing and related to cytomegalovirus serostatus. Along with the roughly 710-subject first cohort, a separate validation cohort of over 90 different subjects was used. The study combined high-throughput TCR immunosequencing, statistical association of individual TCRs with disease status, and machine learning to predict cytomegalovirus infection status. In a later analysis, previously published TCR beta repertoires from roughly 710 donors were re-analyzed and high-resolution HLA genotyping was added so that TCR occurrence patterns could be studied. Rather than drawing on any new phenotypic data, the later analysis identified candidate immune exposures from TCR beta sequences and the way those sequences occurred across donors. An earlier analysis of roughly 600 of the donors used high-throughput TCR beta sequencing to judge whether each TCR beta V gene segment behaved as functional or pseudogenic. Alongside the repertoire data, information on donor age, sex, ethnicity and CMV serostatus was compiled. A later genetic analysis used genome-wide SNP genotypes for about three fifths of the 666 donors, treating that subset as a discovery cohort. Every repertoire in the discovery cohort had been generated on one and the same sequencing platform. HLA typing included class I and class II loci at four-digit resolution. Typing coverage varied by locus: about 620-630 donors for A, B, C, DRB1 and DQB1; about 520 for DQA1; nearly 610 for DPA1; some 470 for DPB1. A handful of DR-DQ haplotypes were handled as single units for association and clustering because linkage in the cohort was strong. Among some 400 genotyped donors of the cohort, an average of approximately 240,000 unique TCR beta nucleotide sequences were sequenced per donor, roughly 18% of them non-productive.

Compared with germline, V lacks 6 bases and J lacks 1 base; bases without a gene match: 6. Via the germline V gene, CDR1 is MNHEY and CDR2 SVGAGI. Including cysteine and phenylalanine, the CDR3 has 15 amino acids. Left in the record is the CDR3 DNA by itself, 45 bases read in frame from the first base. The cohort consisted of hundreds of healthy bone marrow donors. Cohort members were all nominally healthy when sampled, although unrecorded immune exposures were likely present. The donor tested CMV seronegative, placing the donor among the 300 to 400 seronegative members of the cohort. Each donor provided a peripheral blood sample, and peripheral blood mononuclear cells were used for TCR beta sequencing. The Qiagen DNeasy Blood Extraction Kit was used to extract genomic DNA from the blood cell samples. Receptor libraries were prepared by the immunoSEQ multiplex PCR assay. For the multiplex PCR, a mixture combining 60 forward primers for TCR Vbeta segments and 13 reverse primers for TCR Jbeta segments was used. The CDR3 region of rearranged TCR beta genes was amplified from genomic DNA by a multiplex PCR assay. The amplified TCR beta libraries were sequenced on the Illumina HiSeq System as 87-base-pair reads. The study's processing was this. A later analysis counted about 76 million unique TCR beta chains across the 666 repertoires, and roughly 11 million of these chains were shared by at least two donors. Raw reads were error-corrected and collapsed into unique sequences by a nearest-neighbor algorithm in which closely related sequences were merged to remove PCR and sequencing errors. CDR3 sequences were aligned to IMGT reference sequences to assign V, D and J gene segments. For a sequence to be retained, a match of at least six nucleotides to both a V gene segment and a J gene segment was required. Rearrangements were classified as productive when the CDR3 lacked stop codons and remained in frame with V and J, and all other rearrangements were classified as non-productive. CDR3 was defined by IMGT convention, running from the second conserved V-encoded cysteine to the conserved J-encoded phenylalanine. In an earlier analysis of approximately 500 of the donors, sequences lacking an unambiguous match to a single V gene segment were excluded. In an earlier analysis of a few hundred of the donors, V segments were called functional above 56.7% productive rearrangements and were called segregating when the between-donor standard deviation exceeded 5%. To diagnose cytomegalovirus status from the catalog of TCR beta chain sequences, a statistical classification framework was built. In a later analysis, V and J genes were assigned by comparing TCR nucleotide sequences against IMGT/GENE-DB human TR gene sequences. In a later analysis, CDR3 sequences and most-parsimonious VDJ recombination scenarios were assigned using the TCRdist pipeline. In a later analysis, each TCR beta chain was defined by its CDR3 amino acid sequence together with its V-gene family, and reads without a unique V-gene family were excluded. In a later analysis, a few hundred highly shared, low-generation-probability nucleotide sequences were removed to address suspected cross-contamination and a sequencing artifact. In a later analysis, a clonal expansion index for each public chain was calculated from normalized within-repertoire ranks of inferred template counts. In a later analysis, generation probabilities were computed with a VDJ recombination model fitted to out-of-frame rearrangements, and the resulting probabilities were checked against IGoR. Hypergeometric tests were used in a later analysis to score TCR-TCR, TCR-HLA and TCR-CMV co-occurrence, with a repertoire-size bias correction applied to the TCR pairs. A later analysis estimated false discovery rates by permuting HLA or CMV assignments 20 times. In a later analysis, co-occurring TCRs were grouped using DBSCAN, with TCRdist sequence similarity added in when clustering inside HLA-allele-positive subsets. Repertoires with fewer than 30,000 or more than 120,000 public chains were left out of co-occurrence clustering, as were a handful of repertoires with anomalous nucleotide sharing. Held by TCRdb, this immuneACCESS table contains in-frame sequences only and omits some clones. Under half of the omission traces to an unresolved V gene where checked; the cause of the rest is unknown. V, J and clone size derive from that table, while D and trimming were established from the DNA sequence. The sample table holds 130,000 to 150,000 clones, of which about three quarters were seen once. Of the sample, 3.5% to 5% is held by the ten largest clones.

The research as a whole found: The authors suggested that the approach could potentially be generalized to other disease states and immunological phenotypes. In a later analysis, HLA-associated TCR beta chains showed more clonal expansion and lower generation probabilities than non-associated chains that were equally common. Approximately 16 rarely observed V segments, including chromosome 9 orphons, were excluded from the earlier analysis of a few hundred of the donors because counts were too low. Roughly uniform sequencing depth across donors was assumed in presence/absence analyses, although this assumption may not hold. The sequencing pipeline was judged likely to have produced a cluster of highly shared sequence variants as a technical artifact. A later analysis associated roughly 17,000 TCR beta sequences with specific HLA alleles at a false discovery rate of 0.05. According to a later analysis, most CMV-associated TCR beta chains appeared to be HLA-restricted, and the HLA associations seemed to be driven largely by CMV exposure. Correlated functional status among segregating V segments might reflect linkage disequilibrium, but an unknown experimental factor could not be ruled out. When HLA alleles, especially DR and DQ, strongly co-occurred, attributing TCR associations to individual alleles was difficult. In a later analysis, the rate of TCR association differed among HLA loci, with DRB1 alleles having the most associated TCRs and HLA-C alleles having the fewest. Broadly in line with IMGT annotations, most TCR beta V segments showed up in productive rearrangements about 87% or about 30% of the time in an earlier analysis of approximately 640 of the donors. In this cohort, only TCR beta chains were sequenced, and detectable features were limited by the absence of alpha or paired-chain data. A further reported finding was that TCR beta sequences accurately predicted the HLA-A and HLA-B alleles for most subjects in the first cohort. Most TCR sequences were seen in very few donors, while some public TCRs were found in many individuals. CMV serostatus was the only immune exposure information available for the cohort. Because HLA typing was unavailable for some donors at each locus, only the typed subset was used in association tests. A few of the identified cytomegalovirus-associated TCR beta chains were confirmed in vitro to be specific for cytomegalovirus antigens. Several of the top co-occurrence clusters appeared to be linked to parvovirus B19, influenza, CMV and Epstein-Barr virus, according to a later analysis. V-gene and J-gene trimming of TCR beta chains was associated with a missense DCLRE1C variant in a later genetic analysis, and the association was replicated in an independent cohort. A later genetic analysis reported fewer N-insertions in productive TCRs among donors in an Asian-associated ancestry cluster than the approximately 700-donor mean. The 87-base-pair reads could not distinguish some IMGT-functional V segments, including TRBV6-2 and TRBV6-3, so those segments were excluded. The classifier was reported to diagnose cytomegalovirus status with high specificity and sensitivity in both the original and validation cohorts. In the study, roughly 160 TCR beta chains were listed as associated with cytomegalovirus.

In this sample, this clone turned up a few times. What antigen it recognizes has not been identified. The record has no base qualities; no much larger clone is one base away. This chain is built from TRBV6-5 and TRBJ1-5; TRBD1 lines up with 7 middle nucleotides. The clonotype comes from a man younger than 30 in good health and CMV-seronegative. The sample comprised PBMCs. The CDR3 has the sequence CASRLTGTSNQPQHF. In nucleotides, the sequence is TGTGCCAGCAGACTGACAGGGACAAGCAATCAGCCCCAGCATTTT.